What follows are 29 T cell receptor beta chains derived from one specimen sequenced in a study of T cell repertoires in cytomegalovirus infection. Each CDR3 protein is one row after TCRdb ran MiXCR on the reads. The sample has just over 300,000 distinct CDR3 sequences; roughly 15% are singletons. Sample: PBMCs. These receptor sequences come from a human donor in good health (CMV status not recorded). Some clones in this sample may be carry-over from other donors' samples.

Worth noting for this clonotype: The junction differs from germline at one of its ends, possibly a read error. This chain links TRBV7-9 with TRBJ1-1, with D unresolved. This CDR3 has 13 residues. Looked up from germline, CDR1 is SEHNR and CDR2 is FQNEAQ (reference sequence). CDR3 sequence reads: CVSSSQMNTEAFF. CDR3 nucleotide sequence: TGTGTCAGCAGCTCCCAAATGAACACTGAAGCTTTCTTT.

Concerning this clonotype: This may arise from a read error, as a much more abundant clone is one base away. In this CDR3 the conserved last residue, phenylalanine or tryptophan, is missing, so a read error is likely. The genes are TRBV7-9 and TRBJ2-3; 9 bases match TRBD1. The CDR3 has 16 amino acids. CDR1 and CDR2 from the germline V gene are SEHNR and FQNEAQ (reference sequence). V lost 6 bases to trimming and J lost 2 bases; unmatched junction nucleotides: 9. DNA for the CDR3: TGTGCCAGCAGACCCTTGGGACAGGGCCCCACAGATACGCAGTATCTT. It encodes CASRPLGQGPTDTQYL.

The V call is TRBV7-9, the J call TRBJ2-2; a weak D match, TRBD1 (6 bases). V dropped 1 base and J dropped 0 bases, with 18 bases sitting between them. The CDR3 loop spans 19 amino acids. Germline CDR1 and CDR2: SEHNR and FQNEAQ (reference sequence). CDR3 DNA sequence: TGTGCCAGCAGCTTAGAGCTCCTCGCCGACAGGCCGAACACCGGGGAGCTGTTTTTT. Its protein is CASSLELLADRPNTGELFF.

This chain connects TRBV25-1 to TRBJ1-6; unclear D gene. This CDR3 has 13 residues. The V gene lost 1 base and the J gene lost 8 bases, with 6 bases spanning the gap. Looked up from germline, CDR1 is MGHDK and CDR2 is SYGVNS. The CDR3 bases are TGTGCCAGCAGTGAATCGTGGGATTCACCCCTCCACTTT. Translated, it gives CASSESWDSPLHF.

This clonotype was seen more than once but under ten times. CDR3 protein: CASGTGQLNNYGYTF. The CDR3, as DNA: TGCGCCAGCGGAACGGGACAGCTGAATAACTATGGCTACACCTTC. V is TRBV10-2 and J is TRBJ1-2, with 7 nucleotides matching TRBD1. V shed 8 bases and J 1 base; nucleotides not matched to a gene: 10. The CDR3 sequence is 15 residues long. The germline V gene has CDR1 WSHSY and CDR2 SAAADI.

This chain uses TRBV20-1 with TRBJ2-3; 14 positions match TRBD2. This CDR3 is built from 14 residues. V dropped 5 bases and J dropped 14; count of bases not matched to a gene: 12. Germline V CDR1 and CDR2: DFQATT, SNEGSKA (reference sequence). The CDR3 is CSAGGLAGGTRWYF. As DNA, the CDR3 is TGCAGTGCTGGCGGACTAGCGGGGGGCACCCGGTGGTATTTT.

With respect to this clonotype: The germline gene is not matched at one end of the junction; a read error may be the cause. The chain joins TRBV7-7 to TRBJ2-5; tentatively, D is TRBD2 (5 bases). This CDR3 is 13 amino acids long. Germline lookup yields CDR1 SSHAT and CDR2 FNYEAQ (reference sequence). The CDR3 spells CASSLERQETQYF. DNA of the CDR3: TGTGCTAGCAGCTTGGAGCGGCAAGAGACCCAGTACTTC.

The rearrangement uses TRBV11-2 and TRBJ2-3, with D perhaps matching TRBD1 (5 bases). Germline V gene lookup returns CDR1 SGHAT and CDR2 FQNNGV. V was pared by 2 bases and J by 0 bases, with 12 bases between. The CDR3 contains 16 residues. The CDR3 loop reads CASSLRRQTSTDTQYF. The CDR3 bases are TGTGCCAGCAGCTTAAGGAGACAGACTAGCACAGATACGCAGTATTTT.

This clonotype has a count of ten or more. The V and J genes are TRBV12-3 or TRBV12-4 and TRBJ2-1, with D unclear. The CDR3 is 15 amino acids. V lost 4 bases to trimming and J lost 9 bases, with 19 bases between them. CDR3 loop: CASSSPPGPGGEQFF. Here the CDR3 DNA reads TGTGCCAGCAGTTCCCCCCCCGGGCCGGGCGGTGAGCAGTTCTTC.

There are many counts of this clonotype. The J gene is TRBJ1-2, the V gene TRBV15; possibly TRBD1 for D (6 bases). CDR1 is LNHNV, CDR2 YYDKDF, per germline (reference sequence). Trimming pared 3 bases from V and 4 bases from J, leaving 21 bases between. This CDR3 contains 17 residues. The CDR3 region has the DNA TGTGCCACCAGCAGTGGGGATTTAGGGGGGCGCGGCTATGGCTACACCTTC. Its protein is CATSSGDLGGRGYGYTF.

This chain joins TRBV2 and TRBJ1-2; 8 positions agree with TRBD1. Germline-derived CDR1 and CDR2 are SNHLY and FYNNEI. The V gene end was trimmed by 7 bases and the J gene end by 6 bases; junction bases not matched to a gene: 10. This CDR3 contains 14 residues. The CDR3 sequence: CASTQTGGGHGYTF. The CDR3 DNA follows: TGTGCCAGCACCCAAACAGGGGGAGGGCATGGCTACACCTTC. The variable domain in full, completed from reference TRBV2 and TRBJ1-2, reads EPEVTQTPSHQVTQMGQEVILRCVPISNHLYFYWYRQILGQKVEFLVSFYNNEISEKSEIFDDQFSVERPDGSNFTLKIRSTKLEDSAMYFCASTQTGGGHGYTFGSGTRLTVV.

The chain carries TRBV19 and TRBJ2-3; D is tentatively TRBD1 or TRBD2 (5 bases each). Trimming cost V 0 bases and J 9 bases, with 19 bases left between them. The CDR3 extends over 16 amino acids. The germline V gene encodes CDR1 LNHDA and CDR2 SQIVND (reference sequence). CDR3 loop: CASSIDEGGGSSTQYF. Here the CDR3 DNA reads TGTGCCAGTAGTATAGACGAAGGTGGGGGTTCATCGACGCAGTATTTT.

This clonotype was seen at least ten times. The chain recombines TRBV7-2 with TRBJ1-5; no firm D call. Trimming took off 1 base at V and 0 bases at J, with 13 bases between the two ends. Germline V gives CDR1 SGHTA, CDR2 FQGNSA. The CDR3 extends over 17 amino acids. This CDR3 is CASSLVRTDYSNQPQHF. CDR3 in DNA: TGTGCCAGCAGCTTAGTTCGTACAGACTATAGCAATCAGCCCCAGCATTTT.

This clonotype was seen only a few times. V usage is TRBV18 and J usage is TRBJ1-6, with 9 nucleotides matching TRBD1. Germline CDR1 and CDR2: KGHSH and LQKENI. The CDR3 runs to 15 residues. J was trimmed by 9 bases and V by 3 bases; bases with no gene match: 6. The CDR3 here is CASSPNRDRVSPLHF. CDR3 DNA sequence: TGTGCCAGCTCACCGAACCGGGACAGGGTTTCACCCCTCCACTTT.

V and J are TRBV20-1 and TRBJ1-5, with D maybe TRBD1 (5 bases). The V and J ends lost 0 bases and 3 bases respectively, with 18 bases between them. This CDR3 has 17 amino acids. Germline assignment: CDR1 DFQATT and CDR2 SNEGSKA (reference sequence). The CDR3: CSARDTRVNMDNQPQHF. In DNA, the CDR3 is TGCAGTGCTAGAGATACCAGGGTGAATATGGACAATCAGCCCCAGCATTTT.

This clonotype was seen at least ten times. J is TRBJ2-1 and V is TRBV27, with TRBD1 as a possible D gene (5 bases). Per germline, CDR1 MNHEY and CDR2 SMNVEV (reference sequence). V was cut by 6 bases and J by 6 bases, with 18 bases left in between. The CDR3 has 15 amino acids. This CDR3 reads CASSRASLLSNEQFF. CDR3 coding DNA: TGTGCCAGCAGCAGGGCCTCCCTACTCAGCAATGAGCAGTTCTTC.

The rearrangement uses TRBV7-6 and TRBJ2-7; D perhaps matches TRBD2 (6 bases). The V end was cut by 5 bases, the J end by 2 bases, with 19 bases between. Germline values: CDR1 SGHVS, CDR2 FNYEAQ. CDR3 length: 16 amino acids. The CDR3 sequence is CASSPRIGRTTYEQYF. As DNA, the CDR3 is TGTGCCAGCAGCCCTAGGATCGGCAGGACTACCTACGAGCAGTACTTC.

This clonotype was seen only once. A read error may explain this, as a much larger clone is one base away. This sequence joins TRBV6-8 and TRBJ2-1; the D is unclear. CDR1 and CDR2 from the germline V gene are MNHGY and SAAAGT. This CDR3 has 16 amino acids. The CDR3 DNA reads as TGTGCCAGCTGTTACTCTATCGGCCCGTCCTACAATGAGCAGTTCTTC. Translation: CASCYSIGPSYNEQFF.

This chain uses TRBV7-6 with TRBJ2-5; a possible D gene is TRBD2 (5 bases). The V end lost 3 bases, the J end lost 1 base, and 15 bases lay between the germline ends. This CDR3 has 16 amino acids. Germline values: CDR1 SGHVS, CDR2 FNYEAQ. CDR3 nucleotides: TGTGCCAGCAGCTTGACTAACACAGCGCTCCAAGAGACCCAGTACTTC. It codes for CASSLTNTALQETQYF.

In its sample, this clonotype was seen many times. V is TRBV6-5 and J is TRBJ2-7; D possibly matches TRBD1 or TRBD2 (5 bases each). The CDR3 has 16 amino acids. The V gene lost 0 bases and the J gene lost 2 bases, with 14 bases spanning the gap. CDR1 is MNHEY and CDR2 is SVGAGI in the germline V gene. The CDR3 DNA is TGTGCCAGCAGTTACTCATGGGGACCTAAAACCTACGAGCAGTACTTC. Protein sequence: CASSYSWGPKTYEQYF.

The chain uses TRBV2 and TRBJ1-5; no clear D. The CDR3 spans 17 residues. V gave up 5 bases and J gave up 0 bases, with 17 bases separating them. Germline V gene lookup returns CDR1 SNHLY and CDR2 FYNNEI. CDR3 DNA: TGTGCCAGCAGTAGCCACAGCGGCCCCGATAGCAATCAGCCCCAGCATTTT. It encodes CASSSHSGPDSNQPQHF.

This clonotype was seen many times. The rearrangement joins TRBV4-2 to TRBJ2-3, with D perhaps being TRBD1 or TRBD2 (5 bases each). Trimming took 0 bases from V and 4 from J, leaving 5 bases between them. CDR3 size: 13 residues. Germline V gene lookup returns CDR1 LGHNA and CDR2 YNFKEQ. This CDR3 is CASSQEGADTQYF. The CDR3 DNA reads as TGTGCCAGCAGCCAAGAGGGGGCAGATACGCAGTATTTT.

The chain joins TRBV28 to TRBJ2-3; 13 bases agree with TRBD2. V was clipped by 3 bases and J by 5 bases; unmatched bases: 8. The germline gives CDR1 MDHEN, CDR2 SYDVKM. The CDR3 totals 17 residues. In DNA form, the CDR3 reads TGTGCCAGCAGTTTTAGGGGACTAGCGGGGCTGGGAGATACGCAGTATTTT. Its protein is CASSFRGLAGLGDTQYF. Full variable domain (rest looked up from reference TRBV28 and TRBJ2-3): DVKVTQSSRYLVKRTGEKVFLECVQDMDHENMFWYRQDPGLGLRLIYFSYDVKMKEKGDIPEGYSVSREKKERFSLILESASTNQTSMYLCASSFRGLAGLGDTQYFGPGTRLTVL.

This clonotype has just a few counts. This chain connects TRBV28 to TRBJ2-7; 7 nucleotides match TRBD1. Looked up from germline, CDR1 is MDHEN and CDR2 is SYDVKM. V lost 5 bases and J lost 1; bases outside the gene matches: 11. This CDR3 is 16 amino acids long. Here the CDR3 reads CASSTPGQGESYEQYF. The CDR3 bases are TGTGCCAGCAGTACCCCCGGCCAGGGGGAATCCTACGAGCAGTACTTC.

In its sample, this clonotype was seen many times. The chain carries TRBV7-9 and TRBJ2-5; the match to TRBD2 covers 9 bases. Trimming at V came to 6 bases and at J to 1 base, leaving 3 bases not matched to a gene. Germline lookup yields CDR1 SEHNR and CDR2 FQNEAQ (reference sequence). The CDR3 consists of 14 residues. CDR3: CASSPTSGQETQYF. The DNA for the CDR3 is TGTGCCAGCAGTCCGACTAGCGGCCAAGAGACCCAGTACTTC.

The chain is built from TRBV20-1 and TRBJ1-2; 10 positions agree with TRBD1. CDR1 is DFQATT and CDR2 is SNEGSKA in the germline V gene (reference sequence). V shed 5 bases, J shed 5 bases, and the junction held 8 bases outside the gene matches. This CDR3 comprises 14 residues. The DNA for the CDR3 is TGCAGTGCTCATACCGGGACAGGGGTGTATGGCTACACCTTC. This encodes CSAHTGTGVYGYTF.

This clonotype came up a few times. The chain employs TRBV5-4 and TRBJ1-4; D is perhaps TRBD1 (6 bases). Trimming shortened V by 0 bases and J by 8 bases, and 14 bases separated the two germline ends. CDR1 and CDR2 from the germline V gene are SGHNT and YYREEE (reference sequence). The CDR3 has 15 amino acids. CDR3 in DNA: TGTGCCAGCAGCTTGGCCGGGGGCGGCAAGGAAAAACTGTTTTTT. Translation gives CASSLAGGGKEKLFF.

The CDR3: CASSPETVGQPQHF. The CDR3 DNA is TGTGCCAGCTCACCCGAGACAGTCGGTCAGCCCCAGCATTTT. This chain links TRBV18 with TRBJ1-5; D perhaps matches TRBD1 (5 bases). The length of the CDR3 is 14 residues. The V gene lost 3 bases and the J gene lost 6 bases, with 12 bases spanning the gap. Germline loops: CDR1 KGHSH, CDR2 LQKENI.

This clonotype was seen a few times. One end of the junction varies from germline; a read error may be responsible. CDR3 sequence (DNA): TGTGCCAGCAGCTTGGACGGGGGGCGACAGAGCAAGCAGTTCTTC. The encoded protein is CASSLDGGRQSKQFF. This chain joins TRBV5-3 and TRBJ2-1, with D tentatively TRBD2 (7 bases). TRBV5-3 carries the ORF label, with uncertain function. The CDR3 contains 15 residues.